These T cell receptor beta chains were read from a single sample in a study of shared clonotypes between healthy human individuals. Clones were read by immunoSEQ multiplex PCR, and TCRdb kept only the in-frame ones, dropping some. Here the sample spans approximately 1,000,000 clones, 70% to 80% being singletons. The sample consisted of memory CD4+ T cells from PBMCs. These receptors originate from a young man in good health. Some clones in this sample may be carry-over from other donors' samples. Both conserved end residues are part of each CDR3. The D gene is left open where the match is weak. Clone size is stated in some rows and not others, as once, few, many or a class when expanded.

TRBJ1-1,.,.,TRBV6-4,CASSIIWGASEAFF,TGTGCCAGCAGTATCATTTGGGGAGCCAGTGAAGCTTTCTTT
TRBJ2-3,TRBD1,.,TRBV9,CASSVADGTGIDTQYF,TGTGCCAGCAGCGTAGCTGACGGGACAGGGATAGATACGCAGTATTTT
TRBJ2-3,.,.,TRBV29-1,CSVEGGVDTQYF,TGCAGCGTTGAAGGGGGGGTAGATACGCAGTATTTT
TRBJ2-6,TRBD1,.,TRBV5-1,CASTPGTGGSGANVLTF,TGCGCCAGCACCCCCGGGACAGGGGGCTCTGGGGCCAACGTCCTGACTTTC
TRBJ2-1,TRBD2,once,TRBV28,CASSGFSGSSYNEQFF,TGTGCCAGCAGTGGATTTAGCGGGAGCTCCTACAATGAGCAGTTCTTC
TRBJ1-2,.,.,TRBV6-1,CASSEVGTSLGQSYGYTF,TGTGCCAGCAGTGAAGTTGGAACGTCTCTAGGACAGTCCTATGGCTACACCTTC
TRBJ2-7,TRBD2,.,TRBV7-8,CASSRMRGTYEQYF,TGTGCCAGCAGCCGGATGCGGGGGACCTACGAGCAGTACTTC
TRBJ2-7,TRBD1,.,TRBV5-4,CASRQSGTGTYEQYF,TGTGCCAGCAGGCAATCCGGGACAGGGACCTACGAGCAGTACTTC
TRBJ2-3,.,once,TRBV4-1,CASSQGQNTDTQYF,TGCGCCAGCAGCCAGGGGCAGAACACAGATACGCAGTATTTT
TRBJ2-3,TRBD2,.,TRBV5-1,CASSLVAGSGDTQYF,TGCGCCAGCAGCCTTGTAGCGGGCTCAGGAGATACGCAGTATTTT
TRBJ2-6,.,.,TRBV5-6,CASSLARRTGANVLTF,TGTGCCAGCAGCTTGGCTAGGCGGACTGGGGCCAACGTCCTGACTTTC
TRBJ2-2,.,.,TRBV5-1,CASMAGETENTGELFF,TGCGCCAGCATGGCCGGGGAGACGGAGAACACCGGGGAGCTGTTTTTT
TRBJ1-5,TRBD1,.,TRBV5-6,CASSDTGGNQPQHF,TGTGCCAGCAGCGATACAGGGGGGAATCAGCCCCAGCATTTT
TRBJ2-4,.,.,TRBV29-1,CSAQGQLAKNIQYF,TGCAGCGCCCAAGGGCAGCTAGCCAAAAACATTCAGTACTTC
TRBJ2-1,.,.,TRBV9,CASSVSGSSYNEQFF,TGTGCCAGCAGCGTTAGCGGTAGCTCCTACAATGAGCAGTTCTTC
TRBJ2-1,TRBD1,once,TRBV7-8,CASRPDRVVTYNEQFF,TGTGCCAGCAGGCCAGACAGGGTGGTAACCTACAATGAGCAGTTCTTC
TRBJ1-3,.,.,TRBV9,CASSAYQASGNTIYF,TGTGCCAGCAGCGCTTACCAGGCCTCTGGAAACACCATATATTTT
TRBJ2-2,.,.,TRBV6-4,CAILTRDKNTGELFF,TGTGCCATCCTGACTCGGGACAAAAACACCGGGGAGCTGTTTTTT
TRBJ2-1,.,.,TRBV27,CASSFSLALSYNEQFF,TGTGCCAGCAGTTTCTCACTAGCCCTCTCCTACAATGAGCAGTTCTTC
TRBJ1-5,TRBD1,few,TRBV6-1,CASSETDDRVINQPQHF,TGTGCCAGCAGTGAAACCGATGACAGGGTAATCAATCAGCCCCAGCATTTT
TRBJ2-3,.,.,TRBV7-9,CASSLGLAIEVDTQYF,TGTGCCAGCAGCTTAGGTCTAGCGATCGAGGTAGATACGCAGTATTTT
TRBJ1-2,.,.,TRBV6-1,CASSPDGSIYGYTF,TGTGCCAGCAGCCCCGACGGGAGTATTTATGGCTACACCTTC
TRBJ1-1,.,.,TRBV28,CASSLGRLGEAFF,TGTGCCAGCAGTTTAGGGCGGCTAGGGGAAGCTTTCTTT
TRBJ1-1,.,few,TRBV4-2,CASSQDQGMNTEAFF,TGTGCCAGCAGCCAAGATCAGGGGATGAACACTGAAGCTTTCTTT
TRBJ2-1,TRBD2,.,TRBV10-3,CAISESRTSGRARFNEQFF,TGTGCCATCAGTGAGTCTCGGACTAGCGGGAGGGCCCGGTTTAATGAGCAGTTCTTC
TRBJ2-7,.,.,TRBV5-1,CASSLDRQGLEQYF,TGCGCCAGCAGCTTGGACCGACAGGGACTCGAGCAGTACTTC